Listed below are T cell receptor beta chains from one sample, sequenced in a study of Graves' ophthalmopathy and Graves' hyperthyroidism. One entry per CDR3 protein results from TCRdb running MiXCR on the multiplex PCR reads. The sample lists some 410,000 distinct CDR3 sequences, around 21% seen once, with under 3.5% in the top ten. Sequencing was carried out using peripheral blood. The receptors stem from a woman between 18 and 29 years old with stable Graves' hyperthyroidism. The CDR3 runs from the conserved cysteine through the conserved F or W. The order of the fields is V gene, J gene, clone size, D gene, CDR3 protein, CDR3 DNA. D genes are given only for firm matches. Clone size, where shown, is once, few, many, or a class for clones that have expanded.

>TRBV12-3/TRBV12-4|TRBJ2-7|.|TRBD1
CASSFIAGGHEQYF
TGTGCCAGCAGTTTTATCGCAGGGGGCCACGAGCAGTACTTC
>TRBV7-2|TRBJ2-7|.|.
CASSVVAAYDQYF
TGTGCCAGCAGCGTCGTGGCCGCCTACGATCAGTACTTC
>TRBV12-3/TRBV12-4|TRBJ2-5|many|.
CASSLAAARLIETQYF
TGTGCCAGCAGTTTAGCGGCTGCACGCCTGATAGAGACCCAGTACTTC
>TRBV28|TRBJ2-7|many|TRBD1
CASSPGTDDSYEQYF
TGTGCCAGCAGTCCCGGGACAGATGACTCCTACGAGCAGTACTTC
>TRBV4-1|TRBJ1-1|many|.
CASSRKADQRVGAFF
TGCGCCAGCAGCCGGAAAGCCGATCAGCGGGTAGGAGCTTTCTTT
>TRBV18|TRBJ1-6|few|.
CASSSAQDSPLHF
TGTGCCAGCTCATCGGCGCAGGATTCACCCCTCCACTTT
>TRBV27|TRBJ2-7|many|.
CASSHSVALNYEQYF
TGTGCCAGCAGCCACTCGGTGGCATTGAACTACGAGCAGTACTTC
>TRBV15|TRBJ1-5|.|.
CATSREPLVNQPQHF
TGTGCCACCAGCAGAGAACCCCTCGTCAATCAGCCCCAGCATTTT
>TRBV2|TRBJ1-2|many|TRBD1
CASSEDGQGAYGYTF
TGTGCCAGCAGTGAAGACGGACAGGGGGCCTATGGCTACACCTTC
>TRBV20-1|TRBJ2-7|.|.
CSARDRGALEQYF
TGCAGTGCCCGGGACCGGGGTGCGCTCGAGCAGTACTTC